The clone carrying this TCR beta chain was counted only a few times. What it binds is unknown. From the RT-PCR reads, TCRdb called clonotypes with MiXCR, one entry per CDR3 protein. Among 170,000 or so distinct CDR3 sequences listed, approximately 11% were seen once. The data were taken from a study of response to subunit inactivated influenza vaccine. Study-wide results and caveats: After each seasonal influenza vaccination, few new T cells are recruited, the authors suggested.

CDR1 is SGHTS, CDR2 YDEGEE, per germline. V lost 4 bases and J lost 10, with 20 bases in between. The CDR3 loop spans 14 amino acids. This material consisted of CD8+ T cells sorted from PBMCs, taken around 25 months after vaccination. The source of this sequence is a man aged 50-75 years who received an inactivated influenza vaccine. The chain uses TRBV5-8 and TRBJ2-5, with D possibly matching TRBD2 (5 bases). Here the CDR3 reads CASSTGVFGENQYF. The DNA for the CDR3 is TGTGCCAGCAGCACCGGGGTGTTCGGAGAAAACCAGTACTTC.